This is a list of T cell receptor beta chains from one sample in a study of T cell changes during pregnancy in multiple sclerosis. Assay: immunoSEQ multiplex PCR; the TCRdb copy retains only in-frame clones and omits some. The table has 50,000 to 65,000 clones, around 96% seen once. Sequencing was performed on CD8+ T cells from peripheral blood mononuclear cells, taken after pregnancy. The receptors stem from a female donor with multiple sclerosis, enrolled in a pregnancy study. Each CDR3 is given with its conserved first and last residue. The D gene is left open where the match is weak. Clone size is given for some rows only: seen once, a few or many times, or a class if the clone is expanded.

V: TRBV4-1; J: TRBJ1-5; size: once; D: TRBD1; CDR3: CASSQGQGGNQPQHF; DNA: TGCGCCAGCAGCCAAGGACAGGGTGGCAATCAGCCCCAGCATTTT
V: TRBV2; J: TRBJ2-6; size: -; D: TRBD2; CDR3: CAAGLAAFSGANVLTF; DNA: TGTGCCGCGGGACTAGCGGCTTTCTCTGGGGCCAACGTCCTGACTTTC
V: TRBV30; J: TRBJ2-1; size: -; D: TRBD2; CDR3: CAWSGTRGSNEQFF; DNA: TGTGCCTGGAGCGGAACGCGGGGGTCCAATGAGCAGTTCTTC
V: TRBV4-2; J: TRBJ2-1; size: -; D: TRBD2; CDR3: CASSLLLAGERQFF; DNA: TGTGCCAGCAGCCTGTTACTAGCGGGAGAAAGGCAGTTCTTC
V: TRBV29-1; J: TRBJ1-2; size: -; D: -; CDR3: CSVGREDPYYGYTF; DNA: TGCAGCGTCGGAAGGGAGGACCCTTACTATGGCTACACCTTC
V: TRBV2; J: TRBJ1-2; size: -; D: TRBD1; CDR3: CASRGDRGLLANYGYTF; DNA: TGTGCCAGCAGAGGGGACAGGGGATTGTTAGCTAACTATGGCTACACCTTC
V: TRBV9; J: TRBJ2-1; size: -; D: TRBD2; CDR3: CASSVDWTSDYNEQFF; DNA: TGTGCCAGCAGCGTAGATTGGACTAGCGACTACAATGAGCAGTTCTTC
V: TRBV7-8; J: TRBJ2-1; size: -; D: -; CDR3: CASSFEGPSYNEQFF; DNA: TGTGCCAGCAGCTTCGAGGGCCCGTCCTACAATGAGCAGTTCTTC
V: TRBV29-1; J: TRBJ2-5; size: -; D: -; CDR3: CSVEWGLETQYF; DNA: TGCAGCGTTGAGTGGGGCTTAGAGACCCAGTACTTC
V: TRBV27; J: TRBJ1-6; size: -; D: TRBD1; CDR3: CASTDRERSPLHF; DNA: TGTGCCAGCACGGACAGGGAGAGGTCACCCCTCCACTTT
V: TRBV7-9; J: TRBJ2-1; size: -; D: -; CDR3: CASSLASVANEQFF; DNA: TGTGCCAGCAGCTTAGCTTCGGTAGCCAATGAGCAGTTCTTC